This T cell receptor (beta chain) was identified during a study of T cells in women clearing cervical HPV infection. Study-level information: Women with histologically confirmed HPV16-related CIN3 or worse, 2 with invasive cancer, served as cases. Controls gave blood once infection was undetectable; cases at lesion identification.

Sequenced by immunoSEQ multiplex PCR; TCRdb stores in-frame clones only, minus some. This sample's table has 34,000 or so clones. Study observations and caveats: Timing of associations relative to infection is unclear; T-cell subsets were not isolated.

Concerning this clone: No antigen is known for it. The read terminates 3 residues ahead of where the CDR3 ends, so the germline J gene completes it.

This CDR3 region has 14 residues. Germline CDR1 reads LNHDA; CDR2 reads SQIVND (reference sequence). The chain is built from TRBV19 and TRBJ1-2; D might be TRBD1 (6 bases). This receptor was taken from a woman aged 18 to 75 with a cervical HPV16 infection that either progressed to CIN3+ or cleared (not recorded which). Sequenced material: blood buffy coat. CDR3 DNA (partial): TGTGCCAGTTCATTTAGCCTCCGGGGGGACATC. Its translation is CASSFSLRGDI. The full CDR3 sequence reads CASSFSLRGDIYTF.